A single sample is the source of the 21 T cell receptor beta chains below, sequenced in a study of T cell changes during pregnancy in multiple sclerosis. Clones were read by immunoSEQ multiplex PCR, and TCRdb kept only the in-frame ones, dropping some. This table has approximately 50,000 clones, around 90% appearing once. The starting material was CD8+ T cells from peripheral blood mononuclear cells, obtained after pregnancy. The receptors come from a female donor with multiple sclerosis, enrolled in a pregnancy study.

This rearrangement joins TRBV6-1 to TRBJ2-7; 10 bases are a match to TRBD2. Germline CDR1 MNHNS, CDR2 SASEGT. V lost 7 bases and J lost 4; bases outside the gene matches: 7. This CDR3 has 14 amino acids. CDR3 in DNA: TGTGCCAGCAATCTAGCGGGGGACCTATACGAGCAGTACTTC. It yields the protein CASNLAGDLYEQYF.

V gene TRBV13 combines with J gene TRBJ1-5; 9 bases agree with TRBD1. CDR1 is PRHDT, CDR2 FYEKMQ, per germline (reference sequence). J was trimmed by 6 bases and V by 5 bases; bases with no gene match: 8. This CDR3 has 15 amino acids. The CDR3 loop reads CASSQGQGRSQPQHF. The CDR3 DNA follows: TGTGCCAGCAGCCAGGGACAGGGCCGGAGTCAGCCCCAGCATTTT.

The chain combines TRBV19 with TRBJ1-2; the D gene is possibly TRBD1 (5 bases). Trimming took 0 bases from V and 5 from J, leaving 16 bases between them. Germline V gives CDR1 LNHDA, CDR2 SQIVND (reference sequence). This CDR3 is 16 amino acids long. This chain's CDR3 is CASSIDRRAGFYGYTF. The CDR3 coding sequence is TGTGCCAGTAGTATAGATCGCAGGGCCGGGTTTTATGGCTACACCTTC.

Written as DNA, the CDR3 is TGTGCCAGCAGTCGAGGACACCTCTACGAGCAGTACTTC. Amino acid sequence: CASSRGHLYEQYF. The rearrangement uses TRBV27 and TRBJ2-7; a possible D gene is TRBD1 (5 bases). Per germline, CDR1 MNHEY and CDR2 SMNVEV (reference sequence). Trimming left V 5 bases short and J 3 bases short, with 11 bases between. The CDR3 sequence is 13 residues long.

The chain uses TRBV9 and TRBJ1-1, with D perhaps matching TRBD1 (6 bases). The V and J ends lost 0 bases and 8 bases respectively, with 17 bases between them. CDR3 length equals 15 residues. Germline lookup yields CDR1 SGDLS and CDR2 YYNGEE. The CDR3 loop reads CASSVEGDIYAEAFF. The CDR3 bases are TGTGCCAGCAGCGTAGAGGGGGATATATACGCAGAAGCTTTCTTT. The full variable domain, with the rest looked up from reference TRBV9 and TRBJ1-1, is DSGVTQTPKHLITATGQRVTLRCSPRSGDLSVYWYQQSLDQGLQFLIQYYNGEERAKGNILERFSAQQFPDLHSELNLSSLELGDSALYFCASSVEGDIYAEAFFGQGTRLTVV.

The CDR3 DNA sequence: TGCGCCAGCAGACCCCCGACAGGGAATAACTATGGCTACACCTTC. This gives the protein CASRPPTGNNYGYTF. The chain carries TRBV5-1 and TRBJ1-2, with 7 bases aligning to TRBD1. Germline V gene lookup returns CDR1 SGHRS and CDR2 YFSETQ. The CDR3 extends over 15 amino acids. Unmatched junction bases numbered 8, after V lost 5 bases and J lost 1 base.

The chain links TRBV2 to TRBJ2-7; D is undetermined. Germline V gives CDR1 SNHLY, CDR2 FYNNEI. Trimming stripped 7 bases from V and 0 bases from J, with 10 bases between. This CDR3 has 13 residues. The CDR3 sequence: CASIPQNSYEQYF. The CDR3 nucleotides are TGTGCCAGCATCCCCCAGAACTCCTACGAGCAGTACTTC. The entire variable domain, with the rest obtained from reference TRBV2 and TRBJ2-7, is as follows: EPEVTQTPSHQVTQMGQEVILRCVPISNHLYFYWYRQILGQKVEFLVSFYNNEISEKSEIFDDQFSVERPDGSNFTLKIRSTKLEDSAMYFCASIPQNSYEQYFGPGTRLTVT.

This clone has only one observation. The V gene is TRBV5-1, the J gene TRBJ2-7; TRBD1 agrees at 7 bases. The CDR3 has 14 amino acids. Germline CDR1 and CDR2: SGHRS and YFSETQ. Trimming took 2 bases from V and 2 from J; bases not matched to a gene: 4. Written as DNA, the CDR3 is TGCGCCAGCAGCTTCGACAGGGCGACCTACGAGCAGTACTTC. Translated: CASSFDRATYEQYF.

Concerning this clone: Other DNA sequences in the sample encode the same CDR3. The chain carries TRBV27 and TRBJ1-5, with D tentatively TRBD1 (6 bases). Germline V gives CDR1 MNHEY, CDR2 SMNVEV (reference sequence). This CDR3 has 14 amino acids. Trimming shortened V by 5 bases and J by 3 bases, and 11 bases separated the two germline ends. The CDR3 reads CASSLNRANQPQHF. CDR3 in DNA: TGTGCCAGCAGTCTTAACAGGGCCAATCAGCCCCAGCATTTT.

The gene calls are TRBV5-6 and TRBJ2-5; 9 bases map to TRBD2. Germline V gene data show CDR1 as SGHDT and CDR2 as YYEEEE. The CDR3 covers 16 residues. V shed 1 base, J shed 4 bases, and the junction held 8 bases outside the gene matches. CDR3 in DNA: TGTGCCAGCAGCTTGTCAGGGACTAGCTTTACAGAGACCCAGTACTTC. It specifies CASSLSGTSFTETQYF.

The V gene is TRBV2, the J gene TRBJ1-4; 12 bases line up with TRBD1. Germline lookup yields CDR1 SNHLY and CDR2 FYNNEI. The CDR3 totals 15 residues. The junction had 7 bases not matched to a gene; V was cut back by 6 bases and J by 8 bases. This chain's CDR3 is CASRGTGQGAEKLFF. In DNA form, the CDR3 reads TGTGCCAGCAGGGGAACGGGACAGGGGGCGGAAAAACTGTTTTTT.

Here the CDR3 reads CASSLWTGDQPQHF. DNA of the CDR3: TGTGCCAGTAGTTTGTGGACAGGGGATCAGCCCCAGCATTTT. J is TRBJ1-5 and V is TRBV19; 9 bases align to TRBD1. The junction had 4 bases not matched to a gene; V was cut back by 5 bases and J by 5 bases. CDR1 and CDR2 from the germline V gene are LNHDA and SQIVND (reference sequence). CDR3 size: 14 residues.

The CDR3 region is CASSLGAGELDTQYF. The CDR3 region has the DNA TGTGCCAGCAGCTTAGGGGCAGGGGAACTTGATACGCAGTATTTT. The chain joins TRBV11-2 to TRBJ2-3, with D possibly TRBD1 on 6 matching bases. This CDR3 has 15 residues. The germline CDR1 and CDR2 sequences are SGHAT and FQNNGV. Trimming removed 1 base from V and 6 bases from J, with 14 bases in between.

The V call is TRBV4-1, the J call TRBJ1-5, with 7 bases fitting TRBD1. From germline, CDR1 is MGHRA and CDR2 YSYEKL. The junction had 7 bases not matched to a gene; V was cut back by 7 bases and J by 1 base. CDR3 length: 15 amino acids. The CDR3 DNA is TGCGCCAGCAATGACAGGGTGTGGAGCAATCAGCCCCAGCATTTT. It is translated as CASNDRVWSNQPQHF.

The rearrangement links TRBV2 to TRBJ2-1, with D unclear. From germline, CDR1 is SNHLY and CDR2 FYNNEI. The CDR3 extends over 15 amino acids. The V end was cut by 5 bases, the J end by 0 bases, with 11 bases between. CDR3 DNA sequence: TGTGCCAGCAGTTCCTCTCTTAGCTCCTACAATGAGCAGTTCTTC. Its protein product is CASSSSLSSYNEQFF.

The CDR3 DNA sequence: TGTGCCAGCAGCTCTGGAGGCTACGAGCAGTACTTC. It is translated as CASSSGGYEQYF. The chain joins TRBV9 to TRBJ2-7; tentative D call: TRBD2 (5 bases). The CDR3 is 12 residues long. Germline V lookup: CDR1 SGDLS, CDR2 YYNGEE. The V and J ends lost 4 bases and 3 bases respectively, with 8 bases between them.

This sequence joins TRBV14 and TRBJ1-4; 8 bases map to TRBD1. Germline V gene sequence: CDR1 SGHDN, CDR2 FVKESK. The J segment lost 4 bases and the V segment lost 4 bases, leaving 11 bases of the junction unmatched. The CDR3 runs 17 residues. The CDR3 DNA reads TGTGCCAGCAGCCCGGCCCGATCGACAGGGGATAATGAAAAACTGTTTTTT. Its translation is CASSPARSTGDNEKLFF.

The chain uses TRBV6-5 and TRBJ2-7; 10 positions match TRBD1. CDR3 length: 14 amino acids. V gave up 10 bases and J gave up 4 bases; unmatched junction bases: 10. The germline gives CDR1 MNHEY, CDR2 SVGAGI. The CDR3 region has the DNA TGTGCCACCCTCCGGGACAGGGGAGGTTACGAGCAGTACTTC. Translated: CATLRDRGGYEQYF.

CDR3 in DNA: TGTGCCAGCAGCAACCCCGGGACTGATTCCGAGAGGGGCTTCGAGCAGTACTTC. Translating it yields CASSNPGTDSERGFEQYF. The chain carries TRBV21-1 and TRBJ2-7; the table's TRBD2 call for D was not verified on the DNA. TRBV21-1 is given as a pseudogene. The CDR3 loop spans 18 amino acids.

The gene calls are TRBV19 and TRBJ2-3, with 8 bases fitting TRBD2. Per the germline V gene, CDR1 is LNHDA and CDR2 is SQIVND (reference sequence). V trimming: 1 base; J trimming: 2 bases; junction bases outside the gene matches: 8. The CDR3 length is 17 residues. DNA of the CDR3: TGTGCCAGTAGTATAGTGGCTAGCGGGCTCTTCACAGATACGCAGTATTTT. The encoded protein is CASSIVASGLFTDTQYF.

The chain is built from TRBV6-1 and TRBJ2-5; maybe TRBD1 (5 bases). The V gene's germline CDR1 is MNHNS and CDR2 SASEGT. Trimming took off 4 bases at V and 3 bases at J, with 9 bases between the two ends. The CDR3 is 13 residues long. The CDR3 sequence: CASSGFREETQYF. As DNA, the CDR3 is TGTGCCAGCAGTGGGTTCAGGGAAGAGACCCAGTACTTC.